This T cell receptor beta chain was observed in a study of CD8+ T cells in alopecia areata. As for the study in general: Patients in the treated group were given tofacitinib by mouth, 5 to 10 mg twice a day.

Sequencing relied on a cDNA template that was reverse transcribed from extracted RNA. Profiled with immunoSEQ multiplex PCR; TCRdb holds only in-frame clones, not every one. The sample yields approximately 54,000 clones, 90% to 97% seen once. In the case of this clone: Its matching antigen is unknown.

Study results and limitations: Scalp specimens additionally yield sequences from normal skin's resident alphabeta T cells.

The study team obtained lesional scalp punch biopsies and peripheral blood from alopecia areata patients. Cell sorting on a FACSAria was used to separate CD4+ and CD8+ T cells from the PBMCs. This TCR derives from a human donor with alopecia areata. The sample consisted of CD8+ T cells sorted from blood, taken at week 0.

The CDR3 here is CASSYGQGSSYEQYF. The CDR3 DNA sequence: TGTGCCAGCAGTTACGGACAGGGGAGCTCCTACGAGCAGTACTTC. The chain combines TRBV6-5 with TRBJ2-7; TRBD1 matches at 9 bases. The germline CDR1 and CDR2 sequences are MNHEY and SVGAGI. This CDR3 region has 15 residues. V trimming: 2 bases; J trimming: 0 bases; junction bases outside the gene matches: 2.